The T cell receptor (beta chain) under discussion was sequenced for a study of identifying expanded T cells in peripheral blood. Study-level results: Clone count variance between roughly 2-week samples rose with total template count.

As regards this clone: Its specificity is not known.

Sequencing used immunoSEQ multiplex PCR; TCRdb keeps in-frame clones, though not all of them. This sample yields about 86,000 clones, of which 80% to 90% are seen a single time; less than 5% belongs to the top ten. The CDR3 has 16 residues. The V gene lost 4 bases and the J gene lost 5 bases, with 18 bases spanning the gap. Germline V gene lookup returns CDR1 MNHEY and CDR2 SVGAGI. The material sequenced was blood. This chain links TRBV6-5 with TRBJ2-1; the D is unclear. The receptor comes from a person between 18 and 70 years old in good health. The CDR3 protein is CASSWNHPKTNNEQFF. The CDR3 nucleotides are TGTGCCAGCAGTTGGAACCACCCCAAGACCAACAATGAGCAGTTCTTC.